This T cell receptor beta chain was identified during a study of neurological immune-mediated disorders (dated by TCRdb to about 2019). A note on the overall study: Using UMI-based sequencing, the study compared peripheral blood TCR-beta repertoires from patients with HTLV-I-associated myelopathy (HAM/TSP), patients with multiple sclerosis, and healthy controls. The roughly 110 TCR-beta libraries covered PBMC samples along with longitudinal samples, technical triplicates, and paired sorted CD4+ and CD8+ T-cell subsets. The cohort comprised some 71 subjects: 14 HAM/TSP patients, 35 or so multiple sclerosis patients and approximately 20 healthy controls. General findings and caveats noted by the study authors: TCR clonal expansion was highest in HAM/TSP patients and lowest in MS patients, with MS patients falling below even healthy controls. No identical CDR3 amino acid sequences were found to be shared among expanded clones across subjects, suggesting that TCR-beta repertoires were private in all groups.

As to this clonotype: Its antigen is unknown. Within one base of it there is no much larger clone, and no base qualities were kept.

At the junction V is shortened by 5 bases and J by 2 bases, with 10 bases in between. Sequences SGHTA (CDR1) and FQGNSA (CDR2) are obtained from the germline V gene. The CDR3 measures 13 amino acids from cysteine to phenylalanine. Only CDR3 DNA remains: 39 bases, in frame from the first base. cDNA was synthesized by template-switch 5'RACE using a primer with a 10-nucleotide random unique molecular identifier that tagged each TCR transcript. Every sequencing run yielded over 170 million TCR-beta sequences covering 15-18 subjects. The RNeasy kit was used to extract total RNA. The KAPA Real-time Library Amplification kit was used to amplify TCR-beta VDJ regions with primers for the TCR constant region and the 5'RACE anchor. A first PCR added sample indexes and Illumina adaptors, and a second PCR then raised library yield. After Ampure bead purification, the roughly 650 bp TCR product was size-selected on a 2% E-gel SizeSelection system. Library quality was checked on a Bioanalyzer, concentration was measured with Qubit, and libraries were quantified with the Kapa Library Quantification kit before pooling. Libraries were sequenced paired-end 2 x 150 bp on an Illumina HiSeq 2500. To increase sequence diversity, 25-30% phiX was spiked into each library pool. The authors processed their data as follows. The quality-filtered reads were processed with the UMI-based MiGEC pipeline, whose error correction step removed more than 75% of the raw TCR sequences. IMGT germline references were used for aligning VDJ genes, and each clonotype was defined as a unique CDR3 amino acid sequence together with its V-J genes. VDJtools evaluated clonal expansion, Shannon diversity and CDR3 relatedness (CalcPairwiseDistances, ClusterSamples); CLCbio workbench built phylogenetic trees. Expanded clones were defined as having at least 8 unique UMIs, based on coefficient-of-variation modelling across technical triplicates. TCRdb reprocessed the public reads (quality trimming at Q25 with fastp, clone calling with MiXCR) and kept in-frame beta chains. CDR3 protein sequences are deduplicated, and each keeps its most common genes and DNA. None of the V and J calls come from the authors' own analysis; TCRdb made them. In all, the sample holds 25,000 to 35,000 distinct CDR3 sequences, and around 21% of those were seen once. Of the sample, roughly 16% is held by the ten largest clones.

Blood bank volunteers in Maryland, USA served as the healthy controls. For the unsorted PBMC libraries, 2 million PBMCs were stored in RNAlater at -80 degrees C until RNA extraction and were used to generate the libraries. Peripheral blood underwent Ficoll-Hypaque density gradient centrifugation to isolate PBMCs, which were then cryopreserved in liquid nitrogen. The chain is made from TRBV7-2 and TRBJ2-7, with the D gene call left open. The sample was PBMCs. The source is a woman aged 60 to 75 in good health. CDR3 protein: CASSLSKAYEQYF. The sequenced DNA: TGTGCCAGCAGCCTTAGTAAGGCCTACGAGCAGTACTTC.